The 19 T cell receptor beta chains below all came from one sample that was sequenced in a study of OX40 agonist ivuxolimab in advanced cancers. TCRdb's table, derived via immunoSEQ multiplex PCR, lists solely in-frame clones and lacks some. This table holds fewer than 85,000 clones, 75% to 90% found once. The specimen comprised CD4+ or CD8+ T cells sorted from blood, sampled in a trial of the OX40 agonist ivuxolimab. The receptors originated from an adult with an advanced solid tumor such as melanoma, head and neck, liver or kidney cancer.

CDR3 nucleotide sequence: TGCAGCGGCGCTACCCACGACGAGCAGTACTTC. Its translation: CSGATHDEQYF. The gene calls are TRBV29-1 and TRBJ2-7; D is unresolved. V lost 7 bases, J lost 5 bases, and 12 bases lay in between. The CDR3 has 11 amino acids. The germline V gene has CDR1 SQVTM and CDR2 ANQGSEA.

V usage is TRBV18 and J usage is TRBJ1-2; weak D call: TRBD1 (5 bases). The CDR3 contains 13 residues. Germline V gene data show CDR1 as KGHSH and CDR2 as LQKENI. V lost 3 bases, J lost 8 bases, and 13 bases lay in between. CDR3 residues: CASSPNGQGGYTF. CDR3 in DNA: TGTGCCAGCTCACCCAACGGGCAGGGAGGCTACACCTTC.

The chain joins TRBV11-2 to TRBJ1-1, with a possible D match to TRBD1 (6 bases). Trimming stripped 1 base from V and 6 bases from J, with 12 bases between. The CDR3 has 14 residues. CDR1 is SGHAT and CDR2 is FQNNGV in the germline V gene. The DNA of the CDR3 is TGTGCCAGCAGCTTAGGCAAACAGGGCTCTGAAGCTTTCTTT. This encodes CASSLGKQGSEAFF.

V and J are TRBV7-3 and TRBJ2-7; 8 bases align to TRBD1. The CDR3 is made up of 14 amino acids. The germline V gene has CDR1 SGHTA and CDR2 FQGTGA. Unmatched junction bases numbered 6, after V lost 5 bases and J lost 3 bases. The CDR3: CASSPGQGYYEQYF. For the CDR3, the DNA is TGTGCCAGCAGCCCAGGACAGGGATACTACGAGCAGTACTTC.

The chain recombines TRBV7-9 with TRBJ2-1, with TRBD2 matching over 9 bases. This CDR3 contains 19 residues. Trimming removed 1 base from V and 4 bases from J; junction bases left unmatched: 14. Germline V gene sequence: CDR1 SEHNR, CDR2 FQNEAQ (reference sequence). For the CDR3, the DNA is TGTGCCAGCAGCTTAGTATCGTCTTGGACTAGCGTTCCTTACAATGAGCAGTTCTTC. This translates into CASSLVSSWTSVPYNEQFF.

J is TRBJ1-1 and V is TRBV5-8; D remains ambiguous. This CDR3 has 11 amino acids. V lost 0 bases and J lost 11, with 8 bases in between. CDR1 is SGHTS, CDR2 YDEGEE, per germline. CDR3 in amino acids: CASSLGLQAFF. In nucleotides, the CDR3 is TGTGCCAGCAGCTTGGGTTTGCAGGCTTTCTTT. Variable domain in full (rest from reference TRBV5-8 and TRBJ1-1): EAGVTQSPTHLIKTRGQQATLRCSPISGHTSVYWYQQALGLGLQFLLWYDEGEERNRGNFPPRFSGRQFPNYSSELNVNALELEDSALYLCASSLGLQAFFGQGTRLTVV.

The J gene is TRBJ2-4, the V gene TRBV28; a weak D match, TRBD2 (5 bases). Trimming took 6 bases from V and 9 from J, leaving 12 bases between them. Germline values: CDR1 MDHEN, CDR2 SYDVKM. The CDR3 loop spans 12 amino acids. This CDR3 is CASSHGEGIQYF. The DNA for the CDR3 is TGTGCCAGCAGCCACGGGGAAGGCATTCAGTACTTC.

The chain couples TRBV7-2 to TRBJ1-2; D might be TRBD1 (6 bases). The CDR3 contains 16 residues. Germline V CDR1 and CDR2: SGHTA, FQGNSA. Trimming cost V 2 bases and J 7 bases, with 20 bases left between them. CDR3 region: CASSLSPGAAIGGYTF. The CDR3 nucleotides are TGTGCCAGCAGCTTATCACCGGGGGCGGCAATCGGTGGCTACACCTTC.

CDR3 bases: TGTGCCAGCACCTCGGAGGGGGTCGGCGGTTACGAGCAGTACTTC. Its translation: CASTSEGVGGYEQYF. The chain employs TRBV28 and TRBJ2-7, with D perhaps assigned TRBD1 or TRBD2 (6 bases each). The CDR3 runs to 15 residues. V lost 7 bases and J 4 bases, leaving 20 bases between the germline ends. Germline V gives CDR1 MDHEN, CDR2 SYDVKM.

The rearrangement links TRBV7-9 to TRBJ2-3, with D tentatively TRBD1 (5 bases). Germline V CDR1 and CDR2: SEHNR, FQNEAQ (reference sequence). The CDR3 runs to 15 residues. V lost 4 bases and J lost 9, with 20 bases in between. CDR3 loop: CASSSQAGPFTTQYF. CDR3 DNA sequence: TGTGCCAGCAGCTCCCAGGCAGGGCCGTTCACAACGCAGTATTTT. Together with reference TRBV7-9 and TRBJ2-3, the CDR3 gives the full variable domain: DTGVSQNPRHKITKRGQNVTFRCDPISEHNRLYWYRQTLGQGPEFLTYFQNEAQLEKSRLLSDRFSAERPKGSFSTLEIQRTEQGDSAMYLCASSSQAGPFTTQYFGPGTRLTVL.

Here the CDR3 DNA reads TGTGCCAGCAGCGTTGGTCAGGAAGAGACCCAGTACTTC. Amino acids: CASSVGQEETQYF. This sequence joins TRBV9 and TRBJ2-5; D remains ambiguous. Germline V gene lookup returns CDR1 SGDLS and CDR2 YYNGEE. This CDR3 has 13 residues. Trimming removed 2 bases from V and 3 bases from J, with 8 bases in between.

The genes are TRBV11-3 and TRBJ1-5, with TRBD1 identical over 8 bases. The germline CDR1 and CDR2 sequences are SGHNT and YENEEA. The CDR3 spans 16 residues. V was pared by 2 bases and J by 7 bases, with 10 bases of the junction left unmatched. CDR3 nucleotides: TGTGCCAGCAGCTTAAAAAGGGACAGGAGGGGCCAGCCCCAGCATTTT. It codes for CASSLKRDRRGQPQHF.

The chain uses TRBV7-6 and TRBJ2-5, with 9 nucleotides matching TRBD2. This CDR3 comprises 15 residues. V shed 3 bases and J 2 bases; nucleotides not matched to a gene: 4. Germline V CDR1 and CDR2: SGHVS, FNYEAQ. In DNA form, the CDR3 reads TGTGCCAGCAGCTTTGAGACTAGCGGACAAGAGACCCAGTACTTC. It specifies CASSFETSGQETQYF.

The gene calls are TRBV13 and TRBJ2-7; no reliable D call. CDR1 and CDR2 (germline): PRHDT, FYEKMQ (reference sequence). V lost 0 bases and J lost 0, with 18 bases in between. This CDR3 region has 18 residues. The DNA for the CDR3 is TGTGCCAGCAGCTTAGGGATACTTGCTAAGGGAAGCTCCTACGAGCAGTACTTC. Its protein is CASSLGILAKGSSYEQYF.

The chain employs TRBV10-3 and TRBJ2-1; TRBD2 matches 13 bases. From germline, CDR1 is ENHRY and CDR2 SYGVKD. With V trimmed by 10 bases and J by 8 bases, 5 bases remained unmatched. The CDR3 sequence is 13 residues long. The CDR3 nucleotides are TGTGCCAGCACTAGCGGGAGGGGAGATGAGCAGTTCTTC. It translates to CASTSGRGDEQFF.

The chain combines TRBV10-3 with TRBJ2-5; 8 positions match TRBD1. Germline V gene lookup returns CDR1 ENHRY and CDR2 SYGVKD. This CDR3 spans 15 amino acids. Losses at the gene ends were 4 bases for V and 5 bases for J; bases not matched to a gene: 9. In DNA, the CDR3 is TGTGCCATCAGTGGGGGGACAGGACTCTTTGAGACCCAGTACTTC. This gives the protein CAISGGTGLFETQYF.

This clone is medium-sized in the sample. The chain has TRBV29-1 and TRBJ2-7; D remains ambiguous. Germline V gene sequence: CDR1 SQVTM, CDR2 ANQGSEA. The CDR3 spans 12 residues. Between the trimmed V and J ends, which lost 1 base and 3 bases, there was a span of 7 bases. The CDR3 DNA follows: TGCAGCGTTGAAGGTAGGGACTACGAGCAGTACTTC. Its protein is CSVEGRDYEQYF.

This clone was seen a handful of times. V usage is TRBV10-3 and J usage is TRBJ2-7, with 11 bases aligning to TRBD1. The CDR3 loop spans 16 amino acids. The J segment lost 6 bases and the V segment lost 3 bases, leaving 10 bases of the junction unmatched. Germline values: CDR1 ENHRY, CDR2 SYGVKD. DNA for the CDR3: TGTGCCATCAGTGACCACGGACAGGGGGCAAGGGTCGAGCAGTACTTC. Protein product: CAISDHGQGARVEQYF.

The rearrangement joins TRBV27 to TRBJ2-5, with D possibly TRBD1 on 6 matching bases. V was cut by 6 bases and J by 4 bases, with 21 bases left in between. The CDR3 covers 16 residues. In germline, CDR1 is MNHEY, CDR2 SMNVEV (reference sequence). This CDR3 is CASSPFTGYEGETQYF. The CDR3 bases are TGTGCCAGCAGCCCCTTTACAGGGTACGAGGGAGAGACCCAGTACTTC.